The 27 T cell receptor beta chains below were found in one sample sequenced in a study of blood T cells in healthy people across ages. A J-beta primer mix and a sample-barcoded 5' primer were used in a second PCR of roughly 6 to 11 cycles. TCRdb re-called the 5' RACE reads with MiXCR, one entry per CDR3 protein. This sample has 850,000 or so distinct CDR3 sequences, with under 30% found just once. The specimen sequenced was blood. These receptors were taken from a woman older than 75 in good health.

The chain couples TRBV20-1 to TRBJ1-1; perhaps TRBD1 as D (6 bases). Germline loops: CDR1 DFQATT, CDR2 SNEGSKA (reference sequence). This CDR3 comprises 13 residues. Between the trimmed V and J ends, which lost 1 base and 3 bases, there was a span of 9 bases. The CDR3 DNA reads as TGCAGTGCTAGAGGGGGGCGGGACACTGAAGCTTTCTTT. Its protein product is CSARGGRDTEAFF.

This clonotype was observed once. The V and J genes are TRBV6-2 or TRBV6-3 and TRBJ2-1; 8 bases line up with TRBD2. Germline V gene lookup returns CDR1 MNHEY and CDR2 SVGEGT. The CDR3 extends over 15 amino acids. The junction had 9 bases not matched to a gene; V was cut back by 7 bases and J by 4 bases. The CDR3 region has the DNA TGTGCCAGCAACCGGGAGGGTCGGGTTTACAATGAGCAGTTCTTC. As protein: CASNREGRVYNEQFF.

This clonotype was counted ten times or more. The chain has TRBV7-9 and TRBJ2-1; the D gene is possibly TRBD1 (6 bases). Trimming stripped 3 bases from V and 4 bases from J, with 13 bases between. CDR3 length: 15 residues. CDR1 SEHNR and CDR2 FQNEAQ come from the germline V gene (reference sequence). The DNA for the CDR3 is TGTGCCAGCAGCTTCAACGCTCAGGGGTACAATGAGCAGTTCTTC. This codes for CASSFNAQGYNEQFF.

This clonotype occurred a few times. A much bigger clone sits one base away, suggesting this may be a read error. The rearrangement joins TRBV12-3 or TRBV12-4 to TRBJ2-3; possibly TRBD2 for D (6 bases). The CDR3 has 15 residues. Trimming left V 6 bases short and J 4 bases short, with 17 bases between. CDR3 in amino acids: CASRKLGGTADTQYF. The CDR3 DNA sequence: TGTGCCAGCAGGAAACTTGGCGGGACCGCAGATACGCAGTATTTT.

Only a few counts were recorded for this clonotype. The chain links TRBV5-1 to TRBJ2-4; 10 bases align to TRBD1. The DNA end lines up better with TRBJ2-7; the J call may be wrong. This CDR3 spans 16 amino acids. Germline V gives CDR1 SGHRS, CDR2 YFSETQ. The CDR3 protein is CASSLASGQGQYEQYF. The CDR3 DNA reads as TGCGCCAGCAGCTTGGCCTCGGGACAGGGGCAATACGAGCAGTACTTC.

There are a few counts of this clonotype. The chain is built from TRBV6-2 or TRBV6-3 and TRBJ1-1, with no clear D. The CDR3 spans 13 residues. The V and J ends lost 11 bases and 4 bases respectively, with 17 bases between them. In germline, CDR1 is MNHEY, CDR2 SVGEGT. CDR3 region: CACRKVGSTEAFF. For the CDR3, the DNA is TGTGCCTGCCGCAAGGTAGGGAGCACTGAAGCTTTCTTT.

This clonotype was counted many times. The chain couples TRBV11-2 to TRBJ2-5; 12 nucleotides match TRBD2. CDR1 is SGHAT, CDR2 FQNNGV, per germline. There are 16 residues in the CDR3. V shed 5 bases, J shed 3 bases, and the junction held 7 bases outside the gene matches. The CDR3 protein is CASSPIASGGEETQYF. Here the CDR3 DNA reads TGTGCCAGCAGCCCGATAGCTAGCGGGGGGGAAGAGACCCAGTACTTC.

The chain is built from TRBV6-4 and TRBJ2-3; 15 nucleotides match TRBD2. The CDR3 is 17 residues long. V lost 3 bases and J lost 4; bases outside the gene matches: 5. Germline lookup yields CDR1 MRHNA and CDR2 SNTAGT. This chain's CDR3 is CASSESGLAGGADTQYF. Written as DNA, the CDR3 is TGTGCCAGCAGTGAATCAGGACTAGCGGGAGGGGCAGATACGCAGTATTTT.

This clonotype was observed many times. The chain employs TRBV20-1 and TRBJ2-5; 8 positions match TRBD1. CDR3 length equals 13 residues. V shed 3 bases and J 5 bases; nucleotides not matched to a gene: 5. From germline, CDR1 is DFQATT and CDR2 SNEGSKA (reference sequence). The CDR3 nucleotides are TGCAGTGCTAGCCCAGGGGGCGTGGAGACCCAGTACTTC. Its protein product is CSASPGGVETQYF.

This clonotype was found many times. The rearrangement links TRBV7-8 to TRBJ2-1; 8 nucleotides align to TRBD2. The CDR3 covers 16 residues. Germline CDR1 SGHVS, CDR2 FQNEAQ. V lost 5 bases to trimming and J lost 4 bases; unmatched junction nucleotides: 10. As DNA, the CDR3 is TGTGCCAGCAGCACGCCTAGCGGCGGGGGGTACAATGAGCAGTTCTTC. Translation gives CASSTPSGGGYNEQFF.

As to this clonotype: Just one base apart from a much larger clone, this may be a read error. The V gene is TRBV7-2, the J gene TRBJ1-2; possibly TRBD1 for D (5 bases). This CDR3 has 16 residues. Germline V CDR1 and CDR2: SGHTA, FQGNSA. Between the trimmed V and J ends, which lost 5 bases and 7 bases, there was a span of 23 bases. As DNA, the CDR3 is TGTGCCAGCAGCCCCGCCGGACGGGGTTTGGGACGTGGCTACACCTTC. Amino acid sequence: CASSPAGRGLGRGYTF.

This clonotype was detected many times. This chain links TRBV7-2 with TRBJ2-5; TRBD2 agrees at 9 bases. This CDR3 has 14 residues. The germline CDR1 and CDR2 sequences are SGHTA and FQGNSA. V lost 3 bases and J lost 5; bases outside the gene matches: 4. This CDR3 reads CASSFGGGAETQYF. CDR3 nucleotide sequence: TGTGCCAGCAGCTTCGGCGGGGGGGCGGAGACCCAGTACTTC.

The rearrangement uses TRBV12-3 or TRBV12-4 and TRBJ2-1; 8 bases fit TRBD2. CDR3 size: 14 residues. The J segment lost 0 bases and the V segment lost 10 bases, leaving 5 bases of the junction unmatched. The CDR3 region has the DNA TGTGCCACCGGCGGGGGGCCCTCCTACAATGAGCAGTTCTTC. Protein product: CATGGGPSYNEQFF.

The V gene is TRBV28, the J gene TRBJ1-4; no clear D gene. The V end lost 3 bases, the J end lost 0 bases, and 5 bases lay between the germline ends. This CDR3 is built from 14 residues. Looked up from germline, CDR1 is MDHEN and CDR2 is SYDVKM. The CDR3 nucleotides are TGTGCCAGCAGTTTCAGTCCAACTAATGAAAAACTGTTTTTT. Encoded protein: CASSFSPTNEKLFF.

A few counts support this clonotype. This rearrangement joins TRBV7-8 to TRBJ1-4; the D is unclear. CDR3 size: 13 residues. Germline CDR1 and CDR2: SGHVS and FQNEAQ. Trimming pared 8 bases from V and 6 bases from J, leaving 13 bases between. CDR3 nucleotide sequence: TGTGCCAGCCGGCTTGGGAGGGATGAAAAACTGTTTTTT. Translation: CASRLGRDEKLFF.

Of note for this clonotype: At one end, the junction sequence differs from germline, possibly due to a read error. V usage is TRBV5-1 and J usage is TRBJ2-6; D uncertain. The CDR3 totals 17 residues. Germline values: CDR1 SGHRS, CDR2 YFSETQ. The CDR3 loop reads CASGLVYSSGGANVLTF. Written as DNA, the CDR3 is TGCGCCAGCGGCTTGGTCTACAGCTCGGGTGGGGCCAACGTCCTGACTTTC.

This clonotype was recorded many times. This sequence joins TRBV12-3 or TRBV12-4 and TRBJ1-4; 8 bases line up with TRBD1. The trim removed 5 bases at V and 6 bases at J, leaving 5 bases unmatched. The CDR3 consists of 14 residues. The CDR3 loop is CASSPGQEDEKLFF. Here the CDR3 DNA reads TGTGCCAGCAGTCCGGGACAGGAAGATGAAAAACTGTTTTTT.

With regard to this clonotype: This clone may be a read error of a much larger clone one base away. The J gene is TRBJ2-1, the V gene TRBV27; D ambiguous. CDR3 length: 13 amino acids. V was cut by 9 bases and J by 0 bases, with 9 bases left in between. The germline V gene has CDR1 MNHEY and CDR2 SMNVEV (reference sequence). In DNA, the CDR3 is TGTGCCAGGCATCCTCGCTCCTACAATGAGCAGTTCTTC. As protein: CARHPRSYNEQFF.

The chain carries TRBV7-2 and TRBJ1-2; 7 nucleotides align to TRBD1. This CDR3 comprises 13 residues. The V segment lost 5 bases and the J segment 4 bases; nucleotides outside the gene matches: 4. CDR1 SGHTA and CDR2 FQGNSA come from the germline V gene. Written as DNA, the CDR3 is TGTGCCAGCAGCAAAGGGACAGTCTATGGCTACACCTTC. Protein sequence: CASSKGTVYGYTF.

The CDR3 DNA reads as TGTGCCAGCAGCTTAGATGTCGGATACACTGAAGCTTTCTTT. Translating it yields CASSLDVGYTEAFF. This chain links TRBV7-9 with TRBJ1-1; D gene uncertain. The CDR3 length is 14 residues. Looked up from germline, CDR1 is SEHNR and CDR2 is FQNEAQ (reference sequence). Trimming cost V 1 base and J 3 bases, with 9 bases left between them.

This clonotype has a count of ten or more. V is TRBV4-2 and J is TRBJ1-4, with D maybe TRBD1 (5 bases). This CDR3 region has 14 residues. CDR1 and CDR2 from the germline V gene are LGHNA and YNFKEQ. Trimming stripped 2 bases from V and 4 bases from J, with 8 bases between. CDR3 region: CASSQPDSNEKLFF. In DNA form, the CDR3 reads TGTGCCAGCAGCCAACCCGACAGTAATGAAAAACTGTTTTTT.

This clonotype was detected many times. V gene TRBV11-2 combines with J gene TRBJ2-7; D perhaps matches TRBD1 (5 bases). Germline CDR1 SGHAT, CDR2 FQNNGV. The ends were cut back, 5 bases at V and 3 bases at J, with 11 bases in the middle. This CDR3 region has 13 residues. CDR3 loop: CASSPTESYEQYF. CDR3 nucleotides: TGTGCCAGCAGCCCGACAGAGAGCTACGAGCAGTACTTC.

This clonotype was found a few times. V is TRBV28 and J is TRBJ1-1; D might be TRBD1 (5 bases). The CDR3 runs to 12 residues. Germline V gives CDR1 MDHEN, CDR2 SYDVKM. Trimming cost V 10 bases and J 1 base, with 10 bases left between them. The CDR3 bases are TGTGCCACCAAGACAGCGAACACTGAAGCTTTCTTT. The encoded protein is CATKTANTEAFF.

In its sample, this clonotype was seen many times. The CDR3 region is CSARFSAKETQYF. In DNA, the CDR3 is TGCAGTGCTAGATTTAGCGCCAAAGAGACCCAGTACTTC. The chain is built from TRBV20-1 and TRBJ2-5, with D perhaps matching TRBD2 (5 bases). The germline CDR1 and CDR2 sequences are DFQATT and SNEGSKA (reference sequence). The CDR3 runs 13 residues. V was clipped by 2 bases and J by 3 bases, with 10 bases between them.

This chain joins TRBV6-2 or TRBV6-3 and TRBJ1-1; D is ambiguous. CDR3 size: 13 residues. V lost 0 bases, J lost 6 bases, and 8 bases lay in between. Germline V lookup: CDR1 MNHEY, CDR2 SVGEGT. DNA for the CDR3: TGTGCCAGCAGTTACTCAGGGTCCCCTGAAGCTTTCTTT. As protein: CASSYSGSPEAFF.

The chain combines TRBV20-1 with TRBJ2-3; D is unresolved. Deletions cut 7 bases from V and 2 bases from J, with 16 bases between. The CDR3 sequence is 14 residues long. CDR1 is DFQATT, CDR2 SNEGSKA, per germline (reference sequence). The CDR3: CSGSRAEITDTQYF. Here the CDR3 DNA reads TGCAGTGGTAGTCGGGCGGAGATCACAGATACGCAGTATTTT.

This clonotype showed up just once. This chain connects TRBV15 to TRBJ2-7, with TRBD2 identical over 12 bases. The DNA end is a closer match to TRBJ2-5, so the J assignment may be wrong. Germline assignment: CDR1 LNHNV and CDR2 YYDKDF (reference sequence). There are 17 residues in the CDR3. The CDR3 sequence: CATSRAKHLAGGETQYF. The CDR3 DNA follows: TGTGCCACCAGCAGAGCCAAACATCTAGCGGGAGGGGAGACCCAGTACTTC.